This T cell receptor (beta chain) appears in the sequencing data of a study of CD8 T cells in Susac syndrome. This CDR3 is built from 14 residues. After removal of 8 bases from V and 7 bases from J, the junction contained 13 bases not matched to a gene. The recently defined diagnostic criteria for definite or probable disease were met by the Susac syndrome patients. TEMRA cells were FACS-enriched, while CD8+ and CD4+ T cells were negatively isolated. This clonotype was seen only once. RNA was extracted with the RNeasy kit, and a quantity of roughly 0.5 to 1 ug was reverse transcribed using random hexamers. TCRdb reprocessed the immunoSEQ multiplex PCR reads with MiXCR, giving one entry per CDR3 protein. The repertoire holds over 150,000 distinct CDR3 sequences, 95% to 96% seen once, with approximately 0.12% in the top ten.

This TCR came from a human donor with Susac syndrome. Sequencing used CD4+ T cells from PBMCs. The chain couples TRBV12-3 or TRBV12-4 to TRBJ1-2, with TRBD1 matching over 7 bases. The DNA of the CDR3 is TGTGCCAGCTCGGTACAGGGGTGGGTGGGTGGCTACACCTTC. It yields the protein CASSVQGWVGGYTF.